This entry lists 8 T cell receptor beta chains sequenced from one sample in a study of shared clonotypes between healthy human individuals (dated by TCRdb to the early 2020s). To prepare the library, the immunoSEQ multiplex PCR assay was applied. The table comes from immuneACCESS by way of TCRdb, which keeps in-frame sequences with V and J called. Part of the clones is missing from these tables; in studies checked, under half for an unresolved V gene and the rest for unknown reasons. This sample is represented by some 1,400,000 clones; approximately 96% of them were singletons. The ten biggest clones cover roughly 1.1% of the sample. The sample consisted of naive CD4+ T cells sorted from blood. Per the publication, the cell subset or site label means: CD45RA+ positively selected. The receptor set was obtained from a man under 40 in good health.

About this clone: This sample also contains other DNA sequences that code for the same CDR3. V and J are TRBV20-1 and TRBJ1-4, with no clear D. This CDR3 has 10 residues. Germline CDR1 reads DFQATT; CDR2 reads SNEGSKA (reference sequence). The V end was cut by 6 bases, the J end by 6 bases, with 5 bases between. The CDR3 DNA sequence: TGCAGTGCCTCTGATGAAAAACTGTTTTTT. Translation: CSASDEKLFF.

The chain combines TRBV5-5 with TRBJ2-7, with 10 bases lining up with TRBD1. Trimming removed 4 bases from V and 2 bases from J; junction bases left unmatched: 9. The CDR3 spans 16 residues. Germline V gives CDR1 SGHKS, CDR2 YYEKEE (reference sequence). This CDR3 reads CASSPGFGTGAYEQYF. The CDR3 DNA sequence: TGTGCCAGCAGCCCCGGTTTCGGGACAGGGGCCTACGAGCAGTACTTC.

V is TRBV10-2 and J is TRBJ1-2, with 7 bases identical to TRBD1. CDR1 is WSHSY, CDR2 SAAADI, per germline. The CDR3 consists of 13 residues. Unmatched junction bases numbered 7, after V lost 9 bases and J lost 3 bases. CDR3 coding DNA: TGCGCCAGTTCACTCCAGGGGGACTATGGCTACACCTTC. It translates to CASSLQGDYGYTF.

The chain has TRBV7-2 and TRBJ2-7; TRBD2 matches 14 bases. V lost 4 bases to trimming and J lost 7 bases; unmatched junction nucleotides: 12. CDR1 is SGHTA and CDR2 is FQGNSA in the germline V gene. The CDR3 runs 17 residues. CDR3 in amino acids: CASSSGLAGVSSREQYF. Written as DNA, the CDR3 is TGTGCCAGCAGCTCGGGACTAGCGGGAGTCTCGTCGCGGGAGCAGTACTTC.

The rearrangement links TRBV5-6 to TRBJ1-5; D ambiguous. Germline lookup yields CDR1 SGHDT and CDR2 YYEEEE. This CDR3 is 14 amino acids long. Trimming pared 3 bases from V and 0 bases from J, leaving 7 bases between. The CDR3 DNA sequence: TGTGCCAGCAGCTGGTACAGTAGCAATCAGCCCCAGCATTTT. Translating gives CASSWYSSNQPQHF.

The DNA for the CDR3 is TGTGCCTGGAGGCCCCTCCATCGAAGGTCTACGCAGTATTTT. Its protein product is CAWRPLHRRSTQYF. This chain joins TRBV30 and TRBJ2-3; D unresolved. The CDR3 length is 14 residues. The V gene lost 3 bases and the J gene lost 8 bases, with 18 bases spanning the gap. Germline CDR1 is GTSNPN and CDR2 is SVGIG (reference sequence). Drawing the rest from reference TRBV30 and TRBJ2-3, the complete variable domain is SQTIHQWPATLVQPVGSPLSLECTVEGTSNPNLYWYRQAAGRGLQLLFYSVGIGQISSEVPQNLSASRPQDRQFILSSKKLLLSDSGFYLCAWRPLHRRSTQYFGPGTRLTVL.

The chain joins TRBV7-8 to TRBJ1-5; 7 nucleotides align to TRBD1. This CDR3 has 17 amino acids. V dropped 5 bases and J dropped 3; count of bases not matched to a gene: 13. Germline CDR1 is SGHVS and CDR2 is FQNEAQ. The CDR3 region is CASSQRDSHLYNQPQHF. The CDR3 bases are TGTGCCAGCAGCCAGCGGGACAGCCATCTTTACAATCAGCCCCAGCATTTT.

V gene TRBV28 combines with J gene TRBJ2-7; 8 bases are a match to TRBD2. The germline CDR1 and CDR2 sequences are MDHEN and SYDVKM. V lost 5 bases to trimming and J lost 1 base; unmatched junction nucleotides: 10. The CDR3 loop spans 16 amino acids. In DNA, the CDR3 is TGTGCCAGCAGTGTGGGCGGAGCGGGAGTGTCCTACGAGCAGTACTTC. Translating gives CASSVGGAGVSYEQYF.